This T cell receptor beta chain was observed in a study of PD-1 blockade in classical Hodgkin lymphoma. Study-wide background: Every 2 weeks, patients got 3 mg/kg intravenous nivolumab.

This CDR3 comprises 13 residues. Germline V lookup: CDR1 SGHTA, CDR2 FQGTGA. Trimming pared 3 bases from V and 4 bases from J, leaving 6 bases between. Assay: immunoSEQ multiplex PCR; the TCRdb copy retains only in-frame clones and omits some. The sample records 150,000 or so clones, about 81% being singletons. Turning to this clone: Its target is not known.

Overall study findings and caveats: TCR diversity rose significantly by C4D1 in CD4+ but not CD8+ cells. It was among complete responders that baseline diversity resembled that of newly diagnosed patients. Reported findings placed baseline TCR diversity lower in newly diagnosed patients (compared with healthy donors).

Relapse was seen in all patients after autologous stem cell transplantation, and brentuximab vedotin exposure was variable. The rearrangement joins TRBV7-3 to TRBJ2-2; the D gene is possibly TRBD1 (5 bases). The TCR was taken from a human donor with classical Hodgkin lymphoma. The sample was peripheral blood mononuclear cells (PBMCs), taken before the second cycle of nivolumab. In nucleotides, the CDR3 is TGTGCCAGCAGCTTTCAGGGCACCGGGGAGCTGTTTTTT. This translates into CASSFQGTGELFF.